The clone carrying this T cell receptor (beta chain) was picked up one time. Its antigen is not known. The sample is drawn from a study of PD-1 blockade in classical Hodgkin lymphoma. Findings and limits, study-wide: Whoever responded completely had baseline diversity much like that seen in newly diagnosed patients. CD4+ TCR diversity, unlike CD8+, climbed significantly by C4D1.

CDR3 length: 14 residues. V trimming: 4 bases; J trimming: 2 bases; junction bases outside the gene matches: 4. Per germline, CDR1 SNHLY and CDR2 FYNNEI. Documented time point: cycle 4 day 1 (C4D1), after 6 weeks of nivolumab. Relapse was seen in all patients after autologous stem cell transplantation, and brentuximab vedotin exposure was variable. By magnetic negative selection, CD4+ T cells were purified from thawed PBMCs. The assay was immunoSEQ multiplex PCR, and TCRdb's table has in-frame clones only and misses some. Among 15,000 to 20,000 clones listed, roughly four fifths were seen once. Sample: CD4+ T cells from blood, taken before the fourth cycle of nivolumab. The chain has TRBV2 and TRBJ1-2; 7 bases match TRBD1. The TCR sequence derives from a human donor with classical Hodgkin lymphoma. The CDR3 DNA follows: TGTGCCAGCAGTGCTCAGGGGGGAAACTATGGCTACACCTTC. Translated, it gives CASSAQGGNYGYTF. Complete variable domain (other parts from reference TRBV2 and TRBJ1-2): EPEVTQTPSHQVTQMGQEVILRCVPISNHLYFYWYRQILGQKVEFLVSFYNNEISEKSEIFDDQFSVERPDGSNFTLKIRSTKLEDSAMYFCASSAQGGNYGYTFGSGTRLTVV.